This is a list of T cell receptor beta chains from one sample in a study of T cell responses to AZD1222 COVID-19 vaccine. The repertoire was sequenced with immunoSEQ multiplex PCR; TCRdb's copy has only in-frame clones and lacks some. The sample comprises 200,000 or so clones, about 92% of which are singletons, and 1% rests with the top ten. Sequenced material: peripheral blood, taken on day 0 of MenACWY control vaccination. The origin of the receptors is an adult in good health. Both conserved end residues are part of each CDR3. A D gene is named only where the DNA matches it firmly. Only some rows state a clone size, as once, few, many or a class for expanded clones.

v_gene,d_gene,abundance,j_gene,len,CDR3nt,CDR3aa
TRBV5-4,TRBD1,once,TRBJ1-3,16,TGTGCCAGCAGCTTTCCTACAGGGGAGAAAGGAAACACCATATATTTT,CASSFPTGEKGNTIYF
TRBV28,TRBD1,NA,TRBJ1-4,14,TGTGCCAGCAGTCCGAGGACAGGGGAGGGAAAACTGTTTTTT,CASSPRTGEGKLFF
TRBV12-3/TRBV12-4,NA,NA,TRBJ1-2,11,TGTGCCAGCAGCCACGTTCGCGGCTACACCTTC,CASSHVRGYTF
TRBV11-3,NA,NA,TRBJ1-1,14,TGTGCCAGCAGCTTAGGTACAGACAACACTGAAGCTTTCTTT,CASSLGTDNTEAFF
TRBV25-1,NA,NA,TRBJ1-5,14,TGTGCCAGCAGTGACACAAAAAGCAATCAGCCCCAGCATTTT,CASSDTKSNQPQHF
TRBV28,TRBD1,few,TRBJ1-4,15,TGTGCCAGCAGTTCATCCCGGGACAGAGTTGAAAAACTGTTTTTT,CASSSSRDRVEKLFF
TRBV9,NA,NA,TRBJ1-6,15,TGTGCCAGCAGCGCCCGTGACAGGACCAATTCACCCCTCCACTTT,CASSARDRTNSPLHF
TRBV23-1,NA,NA,TRBJ1-2,14,TGCGCCAGCACCCGGGGCCACCCCAACTATGGCTACACCTTC,CASTRGHPNYGYTF
TRBV7-2,NA,NA,TRBJ1-5,14,TGTGCCAGCAGCTTAGGGGGGGCCTATCAGCCCCAGCATTTT,CASSLGGAYQPQHF
TRBV5-1,NA,NA,TRBJ1-6,16,TGCGCCAGCAGCCCTTTGGGGGACCCGACCAATTCACCCCTCCACTTT,CASSPLGDPTNSPLHF
TRBV28,TRBD1,NA,TRBJ1-2,15,TGTGCCAGCAGCCCAGGGACCGCAGGGGGCTATGGCTACACCTTC,CASSPGTAGGYGYTF
TRBV4-2,TRBD1,NA,TRBJ2-7,19,TGTGCCAGCAGCCAAGATATTTTAAGGGCGGACAGGATATCATACGAGCAGTACTTC,CASSQDILRADRISYEQYF
TRBV19,TRBD1,NA,TRBJ2-5,15,TGTGCCAGTAGTACCATACAGGGGGCGCGGGAGACCCAGTACTTC,CASSTIQGARETQYF
TRBV6-5,TRBD1,once,TRBJ1-5,14,TGTGCCAGCAGACCTGACAGGGAAAATCAGCCCCAGCATTTT,CASRPDRENQPQHF
TRBV28,NA,NA,TRBJ1-5,14,TGTGCCAGCAGTTTGGACAGACTCAATCAGCCCCAGCATTTT,CASSLDRLNQPQHF
TRBV29-1,TRBD2,NA,TRBJ2-2,16,TGCAGCGCCGGCCCCTCTAGCGGGGGGGCCCCCGGGGAGCTGTTTTTT,CSAGPSSGGAPGELFF
TRBV10-3,TRBD1,NA,TRBJ1-1,11,TGTGCCATAACAGGGGAGTACGGAGCTTTCTTT,CAITGEYGAFF
TRBV5-4,TRBD1,few,TRBJ1-2,13,TGTGCCAGCAGTCCACGGGACAGGGGTGGCTACACCTTC,CASSPRDRGGYTF
TRBV5-1,NA,once,TRBJ1-6,18,TGCGCCAGCAGCTTCTACAGGGAGGGGAGCTCCTATAATTCACCCCTCCACTTT,CASSFYREGSSYNSPLHF
TRBV5-1,NA,NA,TRBJ1-3,14,TGCGCCAGCAGCCCGGACCTACAGGGCTACACCATATATTTT,CASSPDLQGYTIYF
TRBV19,TRBD1,NA,TRBJ1-2,16,TGTGCCAGTAGTATGGGACAGGGGGCGTTCGGCTATGGCTACACCTTC,CASSMGQGAFGYGYTF
TRBV6-5,NA,NA,TRBJ2-6,15,TGTGCCAGCACCCTAGCCGGCTCTGGGGCCAACGTCCTGACTTTC,CASTLAGSGANVLTF
TRBV5-4,TRBD2,NA,TRBJ2-1,14,TGTGCCAGCTCCGGGACTAGCGGGCACAATGAGCAGTTCTTC,CASSGTSGHNEQFF
TRBV18,TRBD1,NA,TRBJ1-2,15,TGTGCCAGCTCCCCCGGACAGGTCGGGATCTATGGCTACACCTTC,CASSPGQVGIYGYTF
TRBV7-8,NA,NA,TRBJ1-2,16,TGTGCCAGCAGCCCCCGGGGGTCACAGGTGATTTATGGCTACACCTTC,CASSPRGSQVIYGYTF
TRBV6-1,NA,few,TRBJ1-2,15,TGTGCCAGCAGTGAACAGGCAGGACAAGGCTATGGCTACACCTTC,CASSEQAGQGYGYTF
TRBV24-1,NA,NA,TRBJ1-2,11,TGTGCCACCAGTGATTTTGTTAGCTACACCTTC,CATSDFVSYTF
TRBV7-9,NA,NA,TRBJ2-7,16,TGTGCCAGCAGCTTAGGCCTCATGTTTTGGGGCGACGAGCAGTACTTC,CASSLGLMFWGDEQYF
TRBV4-2,NA,NA,TRBJ2-3,15,TGTGCCAGCAGCCCAGGAGGGGGCTTGACAGATACGCAGTATTTT,CASSPGGGLTDTQYF
TRBV6-5,TRBD1,NA,TRBJ1-6,15,TGTGCCAGCAGTACCGAGACAGGGGGAGGTTCACCCCTCCACTTT,CASSTETGGGSPLHF
TRBV4-1,TRBD2,NA,TRBJ2-7,16,TGCGCCAGCAGCCAAGAGATGGTAGCGGGGGGATACGAGCAGTACTTC,CASSQEMVAGGYEQYF
TRBV7-3,NA,NA,TRBJ2-3,16,TGTGCCAGCAGCTTAGCCTCGCTTGCGGGGACAGATACGCAGTATTTT,CASSLASLAGTDTQYF
TRBV6-6,TRBD1,NA,TRBJ2-5,15,TGTGCCAGCAGTCTCGGGACAGGGGCTCAAGAGACCCAGTACTTC,CASSLGTGAQETQYF
TRBV6-5,NA,few,TRBJ1-3,14,TGTGCCAGCAGCTCTACTCCCTCGGGAAACACCATATATTTT,CASSSTPSGNTIYF
TRBV5-1,NA,NA,TRBJ2-7,12,TGCGCCAGCAGCCCAACCACGGGAGAGCAGTACTTC,CASSPTTGEQYF
TRBV5-6,NA,NA,TRBJ2-7,16,TGTGCCAGCAGCTCGTGGGGGGACAGTTCGTTTTACGAGCAGTACTTC,CASSSWGDSSFYEQYF
TRBV7-9,NA,NA,TRBJ1-2,13,TGTGCCAGCAGCTTAGCAGGGAGCCATGGCTACACCTTC,CASSLAGSHGYTF
TRBV19,NA,NA,TRBJ2-3,15,TGTGCCAGTAGTATTCCGGGGGGCCGGACAGATACGCAGTATTTT,CASSIPGGRTDTQYF
TRBV3-1/TRBV3-2,NA,NA,TRBJ1-3,14,TGTGCCAGCAGCACGACAGTGGTGGGAAACACCATATATTTT,CASSTTVVGNTIYF
TRBV28,TRBD1,NA,TRBJ1-3,15,TGTGCCAGCAGGGGGGACAGGCGCTCTGGAAACACCATATATTTT,CASRGDRRSGNTIYF
TRBV2,TRBD1,NA,TRBJ1-5,16,TGTGCCAGCAGCGCCAGACAGGGGATAAGCAATCAGCCCCAGCATTTT,CASSARQGISNQPQHF
TRBV13,NA,NA,TRBJ2-3,15,TGTGCCAGCAGCTTAGGGCGGAGGCGGGCAGATACGCAGTATTTT,CASSLGRRRADTQYF
TRBV24-1,NA,NA,TRBJ1-2,15,TGTGCCACCAGTGATCGGGCTGATGTGGGTAGGGGCTACACCTTC,CATSDRADVGRGYTF
TRBV3-1/TRBV3-2,NA,NA,TRBJ2-1,15,TGTGCCAGCAGCCAAGTTACGGGGTCCTACAATGAGCAGTTCTTC,CASSQVTGSYNEQFF
TRBV30,NA,NA,TRBJ1-1,15,TGTGCCTCTCTGCATCCCGGGGAGGTGAACACTGAAGCTTTCTTT,CASLHPGEVNTEAFF
TRBV5-5,NA,NA,TRBJ2-5,13,TGTGCCAGCAGCTTGGCGAGGGAAGAGACCCAGTACTTC,CASSLAREETQYF
TRBV22-1,NA,NA,TRBJ1-2,19,TGTCCTGGGAGCGAAGAGGCCGGGACAGGGTGCGATAAAAACTATGGCTACACCTTC,CPGSEEAGTGCDKNYGYTF
TRBV28,TRBD2,NA,TRBJ2-1,16,TGTGCCAGCAGTTCCTCACTAGCGGGGGGGCCAAGTGAGCAGTTCTTC,CASSSSLAGGPSEQFF
TRBV6-2/TRBV6-3,TRBD1,NA,TRBJ1-2,13,TGTGCCAGCAGCTCGACAGGGGACTATGGCTACACCTTC,CASSSTGDYGYTF